The text below deals with one TCR beta chain. PCR employed 60 Vbeta and 13 Jbeta primers. Using immunoSEQ multiplex PCR, the repertoire was profiled, and TCRdb retains in-frame clones only, with some absent. The table has under 200,000 clones, around 77% seen once. This sample is part of a study of cytomegalovirus exposure and HLA in healthy donors. Per the germline V gene, CDR1 is LNHNV and CDR2 is YYDKDF (reference sequence). The CDR3 consists of 14 residues. The trim removed 8 bases at V and 8 bases at J, leaving 9 bases unmatched. The material sequenced was PBMCs. The source is a man aged 60 to 75 in good health and CMV-seronegative. The chain recombines TRBV15 with TRBJ2-3; 11 bases agree with TRBD2. CDR3 sequence: CATVASGGQGTQYF. The CDR3 region has the DNA TGTGCCACCGTCGCTAGCGGGGGGCAGGGTACGCAGTATTTT.